Listed below are T cell receptor beta chains from one sample, sequenced in a study of cytomegalovirus exposure and HLA in healthy donors. Sequencing was performed with immunoSEQ multiplex PCR; in TCRdb, only in-frame clones are kept and a portion is missing. Of more than 80,000 clones in the sample, about 96% were seen once. Sequencing used PBMCs. The receptors shown here come from a woman aged 18-30 years in good health and CMV-seronegative. Each CDR3 is given with its conserved first and last residue. The D gene is left open where the match is weak. Clone size is stated in some rows and not others, as once, few, many or a class when expanded.

abundance: .; d_gene: .; j_gene: TRBJ1-2; v_gene: TRBV10-3; CDR3nt: TGTGCCATCAGTGGGGCAGGGTGTAACTATGGCTACACCTTC; CDR3aa: CAISGAGCNYGYTF
abundance: .; d_gene: TRBD2; j_gene: TRBJ2-1; v_gene: TRBV28; CDR3nt: TGTGCCAGCATCTCAAATCTGGGGGGGAACAATGAGCAGTTCTTC; CDR3aa: CASISNLGGNNEQFF
abundance: .; d_gene: TRBD2; j_gene: TRBJ2-1; v_gene: TRBV14; CDR3nt: TGTGCCAGCAGCCAAGTCCTGGCGGGAGGAATAGGAAATGAGCAGTTCTTC; CDR3aa: CASSQVLAGGIGNEQFF
abundance: .; d_gene: TRBD2; j_gene: TRBJ2-7; v_gene: TRBV4-1; CDR3nt: TGCGCCAGCAGCCAAGATCCCCACACTAGCGCAACGCCCTACGAGCAGTACTTC; CDR3aa: CASSQDPHTSATPYEQYF
abundance: few; d_gene: TRBD1; j_gene: TRBJ1-3; v_gene: TRBV25-1; CDR3nt: TGTGCCAGCAGTGAATTGGACAGGCCTGGAAACACCATATATTTT; CDR3aa: CASSELDRPGNTIYF
abundance: .; d_gene: TRBD1; j_gene: TRBJ1-2; v_gene: TRBV28; CDR3nt: TGTGCCAGCTGGGGACAGGGGAGCGGCTACACCTTC; CDR3aa: CASWGQGSGYTF
abundance: .; d_gene: .; j_gene: TRBJ2-7; v_gene: TRBV5-6; CDR3nt: TGTGCCAGCAGCTTGGATCCCGTTGCGGGGTTCTACGAGCAGTACTTC; CDR3aa: CASSLDPVAGFYEQYF
abundance: .; d_gene: TRBD2; j_gene: TRBJ2-3; v_gene: TRBV10-1; CDR3nt: TGCGCCAGCAGCCTAGCGGGAGGAAATACGCAGTATTTT; CDR3aa: CASSLAGGNTQYF
abundance: .; d_gene: .; j_gene: TRBJ2-5; v_gene: TRBV27; CDR3nt: TGTGCCAGCGGACAAAGGCCAGGGGGGCAAGAGACCCAGTACTTC; CDR3aa: CASGQRPGGQETQYF
abundance: .; d_gene: .; j_gene: TRBJ2-7; v_gene: TRBV6-5; CDR3nt: TGTGCCAGCAGTTTTGACAGGAGCGACTACGAGCAGTACTTC; CDR3aa: CASSFDRSDYEQYF
abundance: .; d_gene: TRBD2; j_gene: TRBJ2-3; v_gene: TRBV7-6; CDR3nt: TGTGCCAGCAGCCCGGCCGGGGGGACTAGGACAGATACGCAGTATTTT; CDR3aa: CASSPAGGTRTDTQYF
abundance: .; d_gene: .; j_gene: TRBJ1-2; v_gene: TRBV5-1; CDR3nt: TGCGCCAGCAGCTACCCAACGACAGGCCCAAGTGATGGCTACACCTTC; CDR3aa: CASSYPTTGPSDGYTF
abundance: .; d_gene: .; j_gene: TRBJ2-1; v_gene: TRBV12-5; CDR3nt: TGTGCTAGTGCGGGGCTAGGGGACAACAATGAGCAGTTCTTC; CDR3aa: CASAGLGDNNEQFF
abundance: .; d_gene: .; j_gene: TRBJ1-2; v_gene: TRBV6-1; CDR3nt: TGTGCCAGCAGCTACCTTCCTTATGGCTACACCTTC; CDR3aa: CASSYLPYGYTF
abundance: .; d_gene: .; j_gene: TRBJ2-7; v_gene: TRBV6-6; CDR3nt: TGTGCCAGCAGCTCGCCCGACGGTGGGAGGTACGAGCAGTACTTC; CDR3aa: CASSSPDGGRYEQYF
abundance: .; d_gene: TRBD1; j_gene: TRBJ2-1; v_gene: TRBV10-3; CDR3nt: TGTGCCATCAGAGCCGAGGCAGGGGACAGGAGCTCCTACAATGAGCAGTTCTTC; CDR3aa: CAIRAEAGDRSSYNEQFF
abundance: .; d_gene: .; j_gene: TRBJ2-3; v_gene: TRBV10-2; CDR3nt: TGCGCCAGCAGTGAGGGGGCCACCTACCTTGGGGATACGCAGTATTTT; CDR3aa: CASSEGATYLGDTQYF
abundance: .; d_gene: TRBD2; j_gene: TRBJ2-5; v_gene: TRBV10-3; CDR3nt: TGTGCCATCAGTGAACTAGCGGGAGGTGGCGAGACCCAGTACTTC; CDR3aa: CAISELAGGGETQYF
abundance: .; d_gene: .; j_gene: TRBJ2-3; v_gene: TRBV4-2; CDR3nt: TGTGCCAGCAGCCAAGATGTAAGAGGTGGCGGCGGGATCACAGATACGCAGTATTTT; CDR3aa: CASSQDVRGGGGITDTQYF
abundance: once; d_gene: .; j_gene: TRBJ2-1; v_gene: TRBV25-1; CDR3nt: TGTGCCAGCAGTGAACAGGGGAATGAGCAGTTCTTC; CDR3aa: CASSEQGNEQFF
abundance: .; d_gene: .; j_gene: TRBJ2-1; v_gene: TRBV5-4; CDR3nt: TGTGCCAGCAGCTTTCCGGTTGGTTCCAATGAGCAGTTCTTC; CDR3aa: CASSFPVGSNEQFF
abundance: .; d_gene: TRBD2; j_gene: TRBJ2-7; v_gene: TRBV27; CDR3nt: TGTGCCAGCAGTCTAAAACGCTCTAGCGGAGCCTCCTACGAGCAGTACTTC; CDR3aa: CASSLKRSSGASYEQYF
abundance: .; d_gene: .; j_gene: TRBJ1-3; v_gene: TRBV6-1; CDR3nt: TGTGCCAGCCACGCAGGCGATAACTCTGGAAACACCATATATTTT; CDR3aa: CASHAGDNSGNTIYF
abundance: .; d_gene: TRBD1; j_gene: TRBJ1-2; v_gene: TRBV7-8; CDR3nt: TGTGCCAGCAGCTTGGGGGAGGACAGGGACCTCTTCTATGGCTACACCTTC; CDR3aa: CASSLGEDRDLFYGYTF
abundance: .; d_gene: TRBD1; j_gene: TRBJ1-4; v_gene: TRBV18; CDR3nt: TGTGCCAGCTCAACCGGGACAGGAAGTGAAAAACTGTTTTTT; CDR3aa: CASSTGTGSEKLFF
abundance: .; d_gene: TRBD1; j_gene: TRBJ1-2; v_gene: TRBV19; CDR3nt: TGTGCCAGTAGATACGGACAGGGAGGTGGCTACACCTTC; CDR3aa: CASRYGQGGGYTF
abundance: .; d_gene: .; j_gene: TRBJ1-2; v_gene: TRBV27; CDR3nt: TGTGCCAGCAGTTTAGGGGGGGGCGGCTACACCTTC; CDR3aa: CASSLGGGGYTF
abundance: .; d_gene: .; j_gene: TRBJ2-5; v_gene: TRBV10-1; CDR3nt: TGCGCCAGCAGTGATAGGGGTGGAGAGACCCAGTACTTC; CDR3aa: CASSDRGGETQYF
abundance: once; d_gene: .; j_gene: TRBJ2-5; v_gene: TRBV6-5; CDR3nt: TGTGCCAGCAGGAGGAACCGGGTCAGTCAAGAGACCCAGTACTTC; CDR3aa: CASRRNRVSQETQYF
abundance: .; d_gene: .; j_gene: TRBJ1-1; v_gene: TRBV13; CDR3nt: TGTGCCAGCAGCTTCGACAGGACTGAAGCTTTCTTT; CDR3aa: CASSFDRTEAFF
abundance: .; d_gene: .; j_gene: TRBJ1-2; v_gene: TRBV18; CDR3nt: TGTGCCAGCTCACCACCGGAGGGTCTCTATGGCTACACCTTC; CDR3aa: CASSPPEGLYGYTF
abundance: once; d_gene: TRBD1; j_gene: TRBJ1-1; v_gene: TRBV10-3; CDR3nt: TGTGCCAGCACACTTAGGACAGGGGAAACTGAAGCTTTCTTT; CDR3aa: CASTLRTGETEAFF
abundance: .; d_gene: .; j_gene: TRBJ1-4; v_gene: TRBV6-1; CDR3nt: TGTGCCAGCAGTGACGAACCGGGATTTAATGAAAAACTGTTTTTT; CDR3aa: CASSDEPGFNEKLFF
abundance: .; d_gene: TRBD1; j_gene: TRBJ1-2; v_gene: TRBV6-5; CDR3nt: TGTGCCAGCAGCCCGGGACAGAACTATGGCTACACCTTC; CDR3aa: CASSPGQNYGYTF
abundance: .; d_gene: .; j_gene: TRBJ1-2; v_gene: TRBV20-1; CDR3nt: TGCAGTGCTAAAGCTGGTAGCTACACCTTC; CDR3aa: CSAKAGSYTF
abundance: .; d_gene: TRBD1; j_gene: TRBJ1-1; v_gene: TRBV15; CDR3nt: TGTGCCACCAGCAGAATACAGGGGGACACTGAAGCTTTCTTT; CDR3aa: CATSRIQGDTEAFF
abundance: .; d_gene: TRBD1; j_gene: TRBJ1-5; v_gene: TRBV6-6; CDR3nt: TGTGCCAGCAGTCCGGACAGGGGGCAACAGCCCCAGCATTTT; CDR3aa: CASSPDRGQQPQHF
abundance: once; d_gene: .; j_gene: TRBJ1-2; v_gene: TRBV5-1; CDR3nt: TGCGCCAGCAGGGGTCAGGACAGCCCTAACTATGGCTACACCTTC; CDR3aa: CASRGQDSPNYGYTF
abundance: .; d_gene: TRBD2; j_gene: TRBJ2-3; v_gene: TRBV28; CDR3nt: TGTGCCAGCAGTTTAGCGGCTAGCGGACCCACAGATACGCAGTATTTT; CDR3aa: CASSLAASGPTDTQYF
abundance: .; d_gene: TRBD2; j_gene: TRBJ2-7; v_gene: TRBV7-8; CDR3nt: TGTGCCAGCAGCCCAGGCGGGGGACCCTACGAGCAGTACTTC; CDR3aa: CASSPGGGPYEQYF
abundance: .; d_gene: TRBD2; j_gene: TRBJ2-7; v_gene: TRBV27; CDR3nt: TGTGCCAGCAGTTTGGGACTAGCGGGAGGGACCTACGAGCAGTACTTC; CDR3aa: CASSLGLAGGTYEQYF
abundance: .; d_gene: TRBD2; j_gene: TRBJ2-7; v_gene: TRBV10-2; CDR3nt: TGCGCCAGCAGTGAGTCTTGGGGACTAGCGGGAGTGTTT; CDR3aa: CASSESWGLAGVF
abundance: once; d_gene: .; j_gene: TRBJ2-7; v_gene: TRBV5-1; CDR3nt: TGCGCCAGCAGCTTGAATGCAGGTAGATACGAGCAGTACTTC; CDR3aa: CASSLNAGRYEQYF
abundance: .; d_gene: .; j_gene: TRBJ1-4; v_gene: TRBV2; CDR3nt: TGTGCCAGCAGCCGGACTCACAATGAAAAACTGTTTTTT; CDR3aa: CASSRTHNEKLFF